This T cell receptor beta chain was sequenced for a study of yellow fever vaccine responses in identical twins. Points from the study as a whole: Reportedly, twins' vaccine T cell responses looked partly convergent and partly personalized.

Germline V gene sequence: CDR1 SNHLY, CDR2 FYNNEI. V gave up 8 bases and J gave up 2 bases; unmatched junction bases: 5. This CDR3 comprises 14 residues. TCRdb passed the RT-PCR reads through MiXCR, listing each CDR3 protein once. The data show approximately 20,000 distinct CDR3 sequences, about two thirds seen once. With regard to this clonotype: No antigen is known for it.

The chain has TRBV2 and TRBJ2-2; 7 bases map to TRBD2. This receptor was identified in a woman younger than 30 who received the yellow fever vaccine. The source was T cells from blood (PBMCs), unsorted or a sorted subset (not recorded which), collected before or after yellow fever vaccination (not recorded which). CDR3 bases: TGTGCCAGCCACCGGGAGGAAAACACCGGGGAGCTGTTTTTT. Translating it yields CASHREENTGELFF.